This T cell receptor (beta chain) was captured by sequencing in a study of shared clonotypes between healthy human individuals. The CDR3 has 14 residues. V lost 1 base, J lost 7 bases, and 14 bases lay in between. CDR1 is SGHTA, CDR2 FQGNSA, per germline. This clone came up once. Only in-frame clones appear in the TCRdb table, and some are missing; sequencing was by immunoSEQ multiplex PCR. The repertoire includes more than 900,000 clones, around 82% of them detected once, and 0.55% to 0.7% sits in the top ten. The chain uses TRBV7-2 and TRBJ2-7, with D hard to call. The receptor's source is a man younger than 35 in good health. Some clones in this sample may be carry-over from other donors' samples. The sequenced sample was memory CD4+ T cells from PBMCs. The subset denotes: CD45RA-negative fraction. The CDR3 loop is CASSLDPDPPEQYF. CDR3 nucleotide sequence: TGTGCCAGCAGCTTAGATCCCGACCCCCCGGAGCAGTACTTC.